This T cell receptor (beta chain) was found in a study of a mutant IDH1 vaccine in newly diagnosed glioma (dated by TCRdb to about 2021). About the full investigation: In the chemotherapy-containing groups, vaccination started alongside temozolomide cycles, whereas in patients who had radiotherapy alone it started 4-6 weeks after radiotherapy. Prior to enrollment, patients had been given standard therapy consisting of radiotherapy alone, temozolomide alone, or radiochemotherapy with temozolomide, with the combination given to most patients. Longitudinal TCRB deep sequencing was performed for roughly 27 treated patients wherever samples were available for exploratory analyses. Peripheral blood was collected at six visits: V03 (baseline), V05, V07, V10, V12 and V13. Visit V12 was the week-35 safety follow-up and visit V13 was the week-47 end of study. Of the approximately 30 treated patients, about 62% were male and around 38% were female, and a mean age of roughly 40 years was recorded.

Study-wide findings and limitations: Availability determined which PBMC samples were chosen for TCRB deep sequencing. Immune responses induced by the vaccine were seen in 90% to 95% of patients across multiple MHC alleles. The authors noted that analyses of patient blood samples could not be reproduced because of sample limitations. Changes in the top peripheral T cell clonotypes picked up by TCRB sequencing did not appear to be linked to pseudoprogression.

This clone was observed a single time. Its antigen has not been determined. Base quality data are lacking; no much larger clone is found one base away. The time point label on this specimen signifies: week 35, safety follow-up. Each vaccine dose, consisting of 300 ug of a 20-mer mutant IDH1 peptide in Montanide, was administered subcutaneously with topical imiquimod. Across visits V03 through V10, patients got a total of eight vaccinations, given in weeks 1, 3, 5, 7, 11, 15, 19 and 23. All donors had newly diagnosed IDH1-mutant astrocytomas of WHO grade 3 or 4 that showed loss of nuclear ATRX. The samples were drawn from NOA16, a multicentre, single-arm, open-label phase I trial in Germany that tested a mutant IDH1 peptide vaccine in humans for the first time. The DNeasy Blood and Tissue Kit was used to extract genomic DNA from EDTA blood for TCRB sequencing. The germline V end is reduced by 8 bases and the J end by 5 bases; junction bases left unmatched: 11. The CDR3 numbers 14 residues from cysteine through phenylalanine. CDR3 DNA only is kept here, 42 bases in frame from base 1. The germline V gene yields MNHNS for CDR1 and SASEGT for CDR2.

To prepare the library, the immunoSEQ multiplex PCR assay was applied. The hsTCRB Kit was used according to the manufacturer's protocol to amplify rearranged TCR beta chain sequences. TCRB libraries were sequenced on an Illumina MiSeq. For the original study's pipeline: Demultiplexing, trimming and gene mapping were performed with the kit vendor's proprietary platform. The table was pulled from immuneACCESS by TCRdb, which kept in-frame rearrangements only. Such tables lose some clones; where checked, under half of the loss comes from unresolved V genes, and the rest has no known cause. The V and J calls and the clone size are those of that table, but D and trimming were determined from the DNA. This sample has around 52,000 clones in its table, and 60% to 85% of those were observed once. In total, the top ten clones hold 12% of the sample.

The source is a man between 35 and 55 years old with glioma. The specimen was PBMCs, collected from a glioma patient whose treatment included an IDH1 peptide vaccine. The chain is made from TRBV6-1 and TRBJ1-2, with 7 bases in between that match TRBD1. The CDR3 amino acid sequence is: CASPSPGTAYGYTF. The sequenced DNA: TGTGCCAGCCCATCCCCCGGGACAGCGTATGGCTACACCTTC.